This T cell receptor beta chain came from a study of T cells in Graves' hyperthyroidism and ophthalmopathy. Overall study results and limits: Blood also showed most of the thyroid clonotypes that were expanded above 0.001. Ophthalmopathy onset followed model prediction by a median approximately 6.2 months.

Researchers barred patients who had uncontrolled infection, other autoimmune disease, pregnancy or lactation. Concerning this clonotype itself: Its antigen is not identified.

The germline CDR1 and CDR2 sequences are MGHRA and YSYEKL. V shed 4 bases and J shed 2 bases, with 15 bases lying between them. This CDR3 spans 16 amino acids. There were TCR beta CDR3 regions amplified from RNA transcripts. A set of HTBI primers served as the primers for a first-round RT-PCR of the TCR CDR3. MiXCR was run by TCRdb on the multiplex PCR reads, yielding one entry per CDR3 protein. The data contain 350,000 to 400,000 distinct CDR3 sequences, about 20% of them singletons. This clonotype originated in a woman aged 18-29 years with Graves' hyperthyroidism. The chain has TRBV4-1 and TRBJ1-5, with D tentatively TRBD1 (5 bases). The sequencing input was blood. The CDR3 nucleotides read TGCGCCAGCAGCCGGACAAATGTCGGGGGCAATCAGCCCCAGCATTTT. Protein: CASSRTNVGGNQPQHF.